The source of this T cell receptor beta chain is a study of PD-L1 blockade in urothelial cancer. Across the whole study: Typically, measured as a median, blood samples had 130,000 to 150,000 T cells. Findings and caveats of the study: Enhanced expansion of tumor-associated blood clones at 3 weeks characterized durable-benefit patients. Patients with below-median pretreatment blood clonality survived longer.

Method: immunoSEQ multiplex PCR; TCRdb's copy keeps in-frame clones and lacks some. Of 35,000 to 45,000 clones listed, approximately 85% are singletons. Concerning this clone: What it recognizes is unknown.

Described time point: peripheral blood 6 weeks after treatment start. Germline V gene data show CDR1 as MDHEN and CDR2 as SYDVKM. With 2 bases removed from V and 9 bases from J, the gap between germline ends came to 20 bases. The CDR3 has 16 amino acids. The receptor was derived from an older man with urothelial cancer. The chain employs TRBV28 and TRBJ1-5; D uncertain. The material sequenced was PBMCs, taken around atezolizumab (anti-PD-L1) treatment. The CDR3 spells CASSLISPALSGPQHF. In DNA form, the CDR3 reads TGTGCCAGCAGTTTAATCTCTCCAGCGCTCTCCGGGCCCCAGCATTTT.